The 9 T cell receptor beta chains below were found in one sample sequenced in a study of PD-1 blockade in mismatch repair-deficient tumors. The table came from immunoSEQ multiplex PCR; TCRdb's copy has only in-frame clones and leaves some out. The sample includes 30,000 to 35,000 clones, approximately 84% of them seen just once. The sequencing here drew on PBMCs, taken 6 to 7 weeks after starting pembrolizumab. Source of these receptors: an adult with mismatch repair-deficient cancer.

V and J are TRBV28 and TRBJ1-1; D is unclear. CDR3 size: 13 residues. CDR1 is MDHEN, CDR2 SYDVKM, per germline. Between the trimmed V and J ends, which lost 7 bases and 0 bases, there was a span of 9 bases. The chain's CDR3 is CASTYSLNTEAFF. In DNA form, the CDR3 reads TGTGCCAGCACCTACAGCTTGAACACTGAAGCTTTCTTT.

Written as DNA, the CDR3 is TGCGCCAGCAGCTTGGAGGGGCTTCCCGGCTCTCATGGCTACACCTTC. Translating gives CASSLEGLPGSHGYTF. The V and J genes are TRBV5-1 and TRBJ1-2; tentative D call: TRBD1 (5 bases). The CDR3 consists of 16 residues. V was pared by 0 bases and J by 6 bases, with 18 bases between. Germline V gene lookup returns CDR1 SGHRS and CDR2 YFSETQ.

The CDR3 loop reads CASSPEQGRNYGYTF. The CDR3 DNA is TGTGCCAGCTCACCCGAACAGGGCAGGAACTATGGCTACACCTTC. The rearrangement uses TRBV18 and TRBJ1-2; perhaps TRBD1 as D (6 bases). The V end lost 3 bases, the J end lost 2 bases, and 13 bases lay between the germline ends. The CDR3 extends over 15 amino acids. Germline-derived CDR1 and CDR2 are KGHSH and LQKENI.

The V and J genes are TRBV11-2 and TRBJ2-6; 8 bases map to TRBD1. The CDR3 spans 13 residues. V dropped 1 base and J dropped 13; count of bases not matched to a gene: 3. Germline V gene lookup returns CDR1 SGHAT and CDR2 FQNNGV. CDR3: CASSLGTGSVLTF. The CDR3 bases are TGTGCCAGCAGCTTAGGGACAGGGAGTGTCCTGACTTTC. The variable domain in full, with the rest retrieved from reference TRBV11-2 and TRBJ2-6, is EAGVAQSPRYKIIEKRQSVAFWCNPISGHATLYWYQQILGQGPKLLIQFQNNGVVDDSQLPKDRFSAERLKGVDSTLKIQPAKLEDSAVYLCASSLGTGSVLTFGAGSRLTVL.

The rearrangement links TRBV5-4 to TRBJ2-2, with 8 positions matching TRBD1. CDR3 length: 17 residues. Germline trimming cut 0 bases from V and 1 base from J; bases unmatched to any gene: 5. The V gene's germline CDR1 is SGHNT and CDR2 YYREEE (reference sequence). The CDR3 sequence is CASSLGAGGWNTGELFF. CDR3 coding DNA: TGTGCCAGCAGCTTGGGGGCAGGGGGCTGGAACACCGGGGAGCTGTTTTTT.

V is TRBV2 and J is TRBJ1-2; 9 bases are shared with TRBD1. With V trimmed by 4 bases and J by 8 bases, 5 bases remained unmatched. The CDR3 has 13 residues. CDR1 and CDR2 from the germline V gene are SNHLY and FYNNEI. In DNA, the CDR3 is TGTGCCAGCAGTGCACAGGGGGCGCGAGGCTACACCTTC. This translates into CASSAQGARGYTF.

The rearrangement links TRBV6-1 to TRBJ1-2; TRBD1 is a possible D gene (5 bases). Germline-derived CDR1 and CDR2 are MNHNS and SASEGT. The CDR3 has 15 residues. V gave up 7 bases and J gave up 6 bases, with 21 bases separating them. CDR3 protein: CASTQSGGVLDGYTF. DNA for the CDR3: TGTGCCAGCACTCAGTCCGGGGGGGTATTGGATGGCTACACCTTC.

This clone was detected once. At one of its ends the junction is not consistent with the germline gene, which may arise from a read error. The chain has TRBV9 and TRBJ1-6; D is perhaps TRBD1 (5 bases). The CDR3 is made up of 14 amino acids. Per the germline V gene, CDR1 is SGDLS and CDR2 is YYNGEE. The CDR3 loop reads CASSVAQGPSPFHF. CDR3 bases: TGTGCCAGCAGCGTAGCGCAGGGTCCGTCACCCTTCCACTTT. Full variable domain (rest looked up from reference TRBV9 and TRBJ1-6): DSGVTQTPKHLITATGQRVTLRCSPRSGDLSVYWYQQSLDQGLQFLIQYYNGEERAKGNILERFSAQQFPDLHSELNLSSLELGDSALYFCASSVAQGPSPFHFGNGTRLTVT.

V gene TRBV7-8 combines with J gene TRBJ2-1; weak D call: TRBD2 (6 bases). The CDR3 loop spans 15 amino acids. Germline lookup yields CDR1 SGHVS and CDR2 FQNEAQ. V was pared by 5 bases and J by 8 bases, with 19 bases between. The CDR3 region has the DNA TGTGCCAGCAGCGAACCGGGACTTGTCATCGATGAGCAGTTCTTC. This encodes CASSEPGLVIDEQFF.